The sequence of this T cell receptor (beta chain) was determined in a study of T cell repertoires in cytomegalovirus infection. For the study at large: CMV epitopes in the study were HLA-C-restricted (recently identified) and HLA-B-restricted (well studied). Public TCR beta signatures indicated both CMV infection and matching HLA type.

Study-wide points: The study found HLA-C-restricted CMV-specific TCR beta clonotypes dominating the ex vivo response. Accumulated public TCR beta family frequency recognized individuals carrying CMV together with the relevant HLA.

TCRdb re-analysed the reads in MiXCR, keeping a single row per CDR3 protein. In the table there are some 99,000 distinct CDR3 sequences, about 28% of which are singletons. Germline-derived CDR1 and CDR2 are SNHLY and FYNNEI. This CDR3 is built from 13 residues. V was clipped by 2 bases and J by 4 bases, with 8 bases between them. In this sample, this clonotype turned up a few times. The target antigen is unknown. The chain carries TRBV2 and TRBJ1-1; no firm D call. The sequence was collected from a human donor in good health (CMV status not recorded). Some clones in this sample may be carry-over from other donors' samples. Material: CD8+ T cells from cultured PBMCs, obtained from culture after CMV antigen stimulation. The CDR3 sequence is CASSEIGRTEAFF. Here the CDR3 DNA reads TGTGCCAGCAGTGAAATTGGGCGCACTGAAGCTTTCTTT.